Detailed here is one T cell receptor beta chain. The source of the sample is a study of blood T cell repertoires in COVID-19. Study background: Acute-phase and convalescent COVID-19 samples originated in the United States, Italy and Spain. Sources were T cells, B-cell-depleted T cells, or PBMCs; the material itself was cDNA or gDNA.

In the original analysis: Nucleated cell counts were estimated from reference gene primer amplification. Only in-frame clones appear in the TCRdb table, and some are missing; sequencing was by immunoSEQ multiplex PCR. Clone size and V and J calls were adopted from that table, with D and trimming inferred from the DNA. The sample carries some 110,000 clones, roughly 83% recorded once. This CDR3 is 14 amino acids long. V was trimmed by 5 bases and J by 0 bases, leaving 8 bases between them. Germline CDR1 ENHRY, CDR2 SYGVKD. Sequences were obtained from peripheral blood. The receptor was derived from a man aged 25 to 45 with acute or convalescent COVID-19. The chain carries TRBV10-3 and TRBJ1-3; D not certain. Here the CDR3 DNA reads TGTGCCATCAGTCGTCCTTCCTCTGGAAACACCATATATTTT. Amino acids: CAISRPSSGNTIYF.